This entry lists 31 T cell receptor beta chains sequenced from one sample in a study of human T cells and chemical hapten exposure. A single record per CDR3 protein comes from TCRdb applying MiXCR to the RACE reads. The data contain just over 40,000 distinct CDR3 sequences, about 3% of them seen just once; the ten biggest clones take up about 6.2%. Time point denoted: patch test 2, 6 weeks after DPC sensitization. Treatment in this sample: therapeutic diphenylcyclopropenone sensitization with weekly scalp DPC. Sequencing was performed on whole blood, taken in connection with sensitization to the hapten diphenylcyclopropenone (DPC). The receptors stem from a man in his forties or fifties with alopecia areata. Some clones in this sample may be carry-over from other donors' samples.

The gene calls are TRBV12-3 or TRBV12-4 and TRBJ2-3; 12 bases are a match to TRBD2. The junction had 10 bases not matched to a gene; V was cut back by 6 bases and J by 0 bases. The CDR3 runs 18 residues. CDR3 bases: TGTGCCAGCAGCCCTCCCGGGACTAGCGGGTCTAGCACAGATACGCAGTATTTT. Translating it yields CASSPPGTSGSSTDTQYF.

This chain uses TRBV28 with TRBJ1-6; no clear D. The CDR3 length is 14 residues. Trimming pared 1 base from V and 10 bases from J, leaving 11 bases between. CDR1 is MDHEN, CDR2 SYDVKM, per germline. This CDR3 is CASSLLGSVSPLHF. The CDR3 DNA sequence: TGTGCCAGCAGTTTATTGGGGTCCGTGTCACCCCTCCACTTT.

At least ten counts were recorded for this clonotype. The CDR3 DNA is TGTGCCACCAGCAGGGGAGTCGGGAACTCCTACGAGCAGTACTTC. Encoded protein: CATSRGVGNSYEQYF. This chain joins TRBV15 and TRBJ2-7, with a weak D call TRBD2 (5 bases). Germline CDR1 is LNHNV and CDR2 is YYDKDF (reference sequence). Trimming pared 3 bases from V and 0 bases from J, leaving 12 bases between. The CDR3 has 15 amino acids.

Many counts were recorded for this clonotype. The rearrangement joins TRBV28 to TRBJ2-7; TRBD2 matches 11 bases. This CDR3 spans 17 amino acids. J lost 1 base, V lost 5 bases, and 10 bases had no gene match. The germline V gene encodes CDR1 MDHEN and CDR2 SYDVKM. The chain's CDR3 is CASSPSPGTSGSYEQYF. CDR3 bases: TGTGCCAGCAGTCCCTCTCCCGGGACTAGCGGTTCCTACGAGCAGTACTTC.

Many counts were recorded for this clonotype. The V gene is TRBV7-2, the J gene TRBJ2-3; no definite D call. Germline assignment: CDR1 SGHTA and CDR2 FQGNSA. Trimming stripped 1 base from V and 2 bases from J, with 7 bases between. There are 14 residues in the CDR3. CDR3 coding DNA: TGTGCCAGCAGCTTAGGATCGCACACAGATACGCAGTATTTT. Translating it yields CASSLGSHTDTQYF.

In this sample, this clonotype turned up many times. V gene TRBV12-3 or TRBV12-4 combines with J gene TRBJ2-1, with a tentative D call TRBD1 (5 bases). This CDR3 contains 15 residues. Deletions cut 5 bases from V and 5 bases from J, with 16 bases between. The CDR3 protein is CASSPPPGPNNEQFF. CDR3 nucleotides: TGTGCCAGCAGTCCCCCCCCAGGGCCTAACAATGAGCAGTTCTTC.

This clonotype occurred many times. The rearrangement joins TRBV20-1 to TRBJ2-2; D possibly corresponds to TRBD2 (5 bases). V gave up 6 bases and J gave up 6 bases, with 20 bases separating them. This CDR3 has 15 amino acids. Germline V gives CDR1 DFQATT, CDR2 SNEGSKA (reference sequence). This CDR3 reads CSAPGPDYPPGELFF. CDR3 nucleotide sequence: TGCAGTGCCCCAGGCCCTGACTACCCCCCCGGGGAGCTGTTTTTT.

This clonotype occurred many times. The J gene is TRBJ1-1, the V gene TRBV14; D is unresolved. From germline, CDR1 is SGHDN and CDR2 FVKESK. The CDR3 totals 12 residues. The ends were cut back, 4 bases at V and 4 bases at J, with 7 bases in the middle. The CDR3, as DNA: TGTGCCAGCAGCCTACTAGCCACTGAAGCTTTCTTT. Residues: CASSLLATEAFF.

In its sample, this clonotype was seen many times. This chain joins TRBV29-1 and TRBJ2-3; the D is unclear. V was pared by 5 bases and J by 10 bases, with 10 bases between. Looked up from germline, CDR1 is SQVTM and CDR2 is ANQGSEA. The CDR3 consists of 10 residues. CDR3 DNA sequence: TGCAGCGTTAATGATGAGGCGCAGTATTTT. Translation gives CSVNDEAQYF.

In its sample, this clonotype was seen many times. This chain uses TRBV28 with TRBJ2-5; D might be TRBD1 (5 bases). The CDR3 covers 14 residues. Trimming removed 2 bases at V and 3 bases at J, with 10 bases between. Germline values: CDR1 MDHEN, CDR2 SYDVKM. The CDR3 region is CASSLVGREETQYF. CDR3 sequence (DNA): TGTGCCAGCAGTTTAGTTGGCAGGGAAGAGACCCAGTACTTC.

This clonotype was detected only a few times. J is TRBJ2-7 and V is TRBV9; D is ambiguous. Germline CDR1 SGDLS, CDR2 YYNGEE. The ends were cut back, 0 bases at V and 5 bases at J, with 18 bases in the middle. The CDR3 spans 16 residues. CDR3 sequence (DNA): TGTGCCAGCAGCGTAGAAAAGGCCCACCCCCCCCACGAGCAGTACTTC. It yields the protein CASSVEKAHPPHEQYF.

This clonotype was detected ten times or more. The rearrangement links TRBV5-4 to TRBJ2-1; 9 bases align to TRBD2. V shed 0 bases and J 5 bases; nucleotides not matched to a gene: 3. This CDR3 contains 15 residues. Germline lookup yields CDR1 SGHNT and CDR2 YYREEE (reference sequence). The chain's CDR3 is CASSLGSGSNNEQFF. CDR3 nucleotides: TGTGCCAGCAGCTTGGGTAGCGGGAGTAACAATGAGCAGTTCTTC.

This clonotype was observed many times. This chain uses TRBV18 with TRBJ1-6; TRBD1 matches at 7 bases. Germline CDR1 is KGHSH and CDR2 is LQKENI. There are 15 residues in the CDR3. V lost 5 bases to trimming and J lost 7 bases; unmatched junction nucleotides: 8. The CDR3 bases are TGTGCCAGCTCAGGCGACAGGGAGAGAAATTCACCCCTCCACTTT. Translated, it gives CASSGDRERNSPLHF.

This clonotype came up many times. The J gene is TRBJ2-6, the V gene TRBV12-3 or TRBV12-4, with 9 bases that match TRBD1. CDR3 length: 16 amino acids. Trimming took 6 bases from V and 0 from J; bases not matched to a gene: 3. CDR3 in amino acids: CASRDRGGSGANVLTF. In DNA, the CDR3 is TGTGCCAGCAGAGACAGGGGGGGCTCTGGGGCCAACGTCCTGACTTTC.

This clonotype appeared many times. V and J are TRBV4-2 and TRBJ2-1, with D tentatively TRBD2 (5 bases). The germline gives CDR1 LGHNA, CDR2 YNFKEQ. The CDR3 has 17 residues. V dropped 1 base and J dropped 4 bases, with 17 bases sitting between them. The CDR3 loop reads CASSQVPGVGGYNEQFF. Written as DNA, the CDR3 is TGTGCCAGCAGCCAAGTGCCCGGTGTCGGAGGTTACAATGAGCAGTTCTTC.

This clonotype was counted at least ten times. The gene calls are TRBV12-3 or TRBV12-4 and TRBJ2-3, with 7 nucleotides matching TRBD2. The CDR3 sequence is 14 residues long. Trimming cost V 6 bases and J 5 bases; bases outside gene matches: 8. The CDR3 reads CASRPRGSEDTQYF. CDR3 DNA: TGTGCCAGCAGGCCGCGGGGGTCGGAAGATACGCAGTATTTT.

The sample holds many counts of this clonotype. This chain links TRBV6-5 with TRBJ2-7; D call uncertain. Germline CDR1 and CDR2: MNHEY and SVGAGI. The ends were cut back, 2 bases at V and 7 bases at J, with 6 bases in the middle. The CDR3 covers 11 residues. Here the CDR3 reads CASSYLREQYF. CDR3 nucleotide sequence: TGTGCCAGCAGTTACCTGCGGGAGCAGTACTTC.

This clonotype was detected many times. This sequence joins TRBV27 and TRBJ2-3; maybe TRBD2 (6 bases). Per the germline V gene, CDR1 is MNHEY and CDR2 is SMNVEV (reference sequence). There are 13 residues in the CDR3. V lost 5 bases to trimming and J lost 9 bases, with 15 bases between them. The CDR3, as DNA: TGTGCCAGCAGTCGTGGGAGGTATGAAACGCAGTATTTT. It is translated as CASSRGRYETQYF.

This clonotype occurred many times. The chain links TRBV9 to TRBJ2-7, with D perhaps TRBD2 (6 bases). The CDR3 covers 15 residues. CDR1 is SGDLS, CDR2 YYNGEE, per germline. V shed 3 bases and J shed 3 bases, with 16 bases lying between them. The CDR3 nucleotides read TGTGCCAGCAGCGGCCCCCCCGGGGGTCTCTACGAGCAGTACTTC. It yields the protein CASSGPPGGLYEQYF.

The table lists this clonotype with many counts. The chain links TRBV3-1 to TRBJ1-1; weak D call: TRBD1 (5 bases). Germline assignment: CDR1 LGHDT and CDR2 YNNKEL (reference sequence). Trimming removed 0 bases from V and 6 bases from J, with 11 bases in between. The CDR3 runs to 14 residues. Here the CDR3 reads CASSQEGGGAEAFF. The CDR3 region has the DNA TGTGCCAGCAGCCAAGAGGGAGGAGGGGCTGAAGCTTTCTTT.

This clonotype appeared many times. The chain has TRBV4-1 and TRBJ2-3; D unclear. With 1 base removed from V and 8 bases from J, the gap between germline ends came to 10 bases. The CDR3 is 13 amino acids. Germline CDR1 reads MGHRA; CDR2 reads YSYEKL. CDR3 protein: CASSQAQWRTQYF. CDR3 DNA: TGCGCCAGCAGCCAAGCTCAGTGGCGTACGCAGTATTTT.

The table lists this clonotype with many counts. The chain recombines TRBV6-6 with TRBJ1-3, with D unresolved. The germline gives CDR1 MNHNY, CDR2 SVGAGI (reference sequence). The CDR3 is made up of 12 amino acids. The germline V and J ends were trimmed by 0 bases and 8 bases, with 5 bases remaining between them. The DNA of the CDR3 is TGTGCCAGCAGTTACTCCGGAGACACCATATATTTT. Protein: CASSYSGDTIYF.

This clonotype has ten or more counts. V is TRBV15 and J is TRBJ2-4, with D possibly being TRBD1 or TRBD2 (5 bases each). There are 15 residues in the CDR3. Trimming took 5 bases from V and 8 from J, leaving 19 bases between them. Germline values: CDR1 LNHNV, CDR2 YYDKDF (reference sequence). CDR3 region: CATSRAGTSRDIQYF. DNA for the CDR3: TGTGCCACCAGCCGAGCCGGGACGTCAAGGGACATTCAGTACTTC.

This clonotype came up many times. V usage is TRBV28 and J usage is TRBJ1-5; TRBD1 might be the D (6 bases). Germline V gene data show CDR1 as MDHEN and CDR2 as SYDVKM. There are 14 residues in the CDR3. V shed 6 bases and J shed 6 bases, with 15 bases lying between them. CDR3 DNA: TGTGCCAGCAGGGGTTGGGCAGGGGTTCAGCCCCAGCATTTT. Translation gives CASRGWAGVQPQHF.

This clonotype was found many times. The chain joins TRBV13 to TRBJ2-3, with 7 bases fitting TRBD2. J gave up 14 bases and V 2 bases, and 16 bases lay outside the gene matches. The CDR3 has 15 amino acids. CDR1 and CDR2 from the germline V gene are PRHDT and FYEKMQ (reference sequence). The CDR3 coding sequence is TGTGCCAGCAGCTTAAGTATGCGGGAGCTCCGCCTTGGGTATTTT. It is translated as CASSLSMRELRLGYF.

The table lists this clonotype with many counts. This sequence joins TRBV29-1 and TRBJ2-5; D is unclear. The V and J ends lost 4 bases and 5 bases respectively, with 8 bases between them. Germline V gene sequence: CDR1 SQVTM, CDR2 ANQGSEA. This CDR3 comprises 11 residues. Here the CDR3 reads CSVVIRETQYF. The CDR3 coding sequence is TGCAGCGTTGTGATCCGGGAGACCCAGTACTTC.

This clonotype was seen ten or more times. V is TRBV2 and J is TRBJ2-7, with D possibly matching TRBD2 (7 bases). CDR1 is SNHLY and CDR2 is FYNNEI in the germline V gene. The CDR3 extends over 14 amino acids. Trimming shortened V by 7 bases and J by 2 bases, and 15 bases separated the two germline ends. The CDR3 nucleotides read TGTGCCAGCAATGGGGGGGCTCTGACCTACGAGCAGTACTTC. Amino acids: CASNGGALTYEQYF.

At least ten counts were recorded for this clonotype. The rearrangement links TRBV6-6 to TRBJ2-5; D is perhaps TRBD1 or TRBD2 (5 bases each). The V gene's germline CDR1 is MNHNY and CDR2 SVGAGI (reference sequence). The length of the CDR3 is 14 residues. Trimming removed 6 bases from V and 5 bases from J, with 16 bases in between. The DNA of the CDR3 is TGTGCCAGCAGCGACTGGGGGAAGCGGGAGACCCAGTACTTC. Translated, it gives CASSDWGKRETQYF.

Ten or more counts support this clonotype. The genes are TRBV12-3 or TRBV12-4 and TRBJ1-5; no definite D call. The CDR3 length is 14 residues. The V and J ends lost 5 bases and 4 bases respectively, with 12 bases between them. The CDR3 is CASSPALGNQPQHF. In DNA, the CDR3 is TGTGCCAGCAGTCCCGCTTTGGGAAATCAGCCCCAGCATTTT.

This clonotype has a count of ten or more. V usage is TRBV28 and J usage is TRBJ2-7, with D possibly called TRBD1 or TRBD2 (5 bases each). Germline assignment: CDR1 MDHEN and CDR2 SYDVKM. V was cut by 1 base and J by 6 bases, with 19 bases left in between. The CDR3 length is 16 residues. The CDR3 loop reads CASSLYLEGRGGEQYF. The CDR3 DNA is TGTGCCAGCAGTTTATATCTTGAGGGACGAGGAGGCGAGCAGTACTTC.

This clonotype was observed a handful of times. This rearrangement joins TRBV18 to TRBJ1-2; tentatively, D is TRBD1 (5 bases). Germline CDR1 KGHSH, CDR2 LQKENI. Trimming left V 5 bases short and J 7 bases short, with 17 bases between. CDR3 length equals 14 residues. The CDR3 loop reads CASSSKQVLRGYTF. Here the CDR3 DNA reads TGTGCCAGCTCATCAAAACAGGTATTGCGTGGCTACACCTTC. The whole variable domain, filled in from reference TRBV18 and TRBJ1-2, reads NAGVMQNPRHLVRRRGQEARLRCSPMKGHSHVYWYRQLPEEGLKFMVYLQKENIIDESGMPKERFSAEFPKEGPSILRIQQVVRGDSAAYFCASSSKQVLRGYTFGSGTRLTVV.